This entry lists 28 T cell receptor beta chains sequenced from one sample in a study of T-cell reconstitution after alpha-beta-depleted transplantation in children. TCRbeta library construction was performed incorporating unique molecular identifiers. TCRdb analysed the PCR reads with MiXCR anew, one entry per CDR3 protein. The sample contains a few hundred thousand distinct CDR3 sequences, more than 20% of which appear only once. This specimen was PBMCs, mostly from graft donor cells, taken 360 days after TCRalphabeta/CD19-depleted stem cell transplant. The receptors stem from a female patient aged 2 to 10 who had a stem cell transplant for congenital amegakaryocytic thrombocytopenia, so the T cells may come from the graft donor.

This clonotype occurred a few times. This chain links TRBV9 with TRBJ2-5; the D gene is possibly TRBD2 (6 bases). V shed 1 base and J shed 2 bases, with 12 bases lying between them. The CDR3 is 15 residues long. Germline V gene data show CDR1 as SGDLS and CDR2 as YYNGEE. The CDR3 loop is CASSVNSGGQETQYF. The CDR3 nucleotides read TGTGCCAGCAGCGTAAATTCCGGGGGTCAAGAGACCCAGTACTTC. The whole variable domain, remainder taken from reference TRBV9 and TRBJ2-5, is DSGVTQTPKHLITATGQRVTLRCSPRSGDLSVYWYQQSLDQGLQFLIQYYNGEERAKGNILERFSAQQFPDLHSELNLSSLELGDSALYFCASSVNSGGQETQYFGPGTRLLVL.

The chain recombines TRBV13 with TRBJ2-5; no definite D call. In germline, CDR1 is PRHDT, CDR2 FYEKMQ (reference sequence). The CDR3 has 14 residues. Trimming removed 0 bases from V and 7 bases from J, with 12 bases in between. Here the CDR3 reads CASSLGSRDGTQYF. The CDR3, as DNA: TGTGCCAGCAGCTTAGGATCCCGCGACGGGACCCAGTACTTC.

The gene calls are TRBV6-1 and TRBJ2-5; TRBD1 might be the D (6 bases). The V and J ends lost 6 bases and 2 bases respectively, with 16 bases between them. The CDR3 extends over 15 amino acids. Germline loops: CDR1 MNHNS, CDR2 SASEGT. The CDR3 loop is CASRRLQGRQETQYF. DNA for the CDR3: TGTGCCAGCAGACGATTACAGGGACGGCAAGAGACCCAGTACTTC.

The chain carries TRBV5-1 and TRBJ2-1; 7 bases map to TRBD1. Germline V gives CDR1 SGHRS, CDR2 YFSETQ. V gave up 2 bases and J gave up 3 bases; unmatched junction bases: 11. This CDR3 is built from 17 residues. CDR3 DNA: TGCGCCAGCAGCTTAGGGGGCAGGGCTGAACTCTACAATGAGCAGTTCTTC. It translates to CASSLGGRAELYNEQFF. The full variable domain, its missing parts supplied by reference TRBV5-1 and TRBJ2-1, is KAGVTQTPRYLIKTRGQQVTLSCSPISGHRSVSWYQQTPGQGLQFLFEYFSETQRNKGNFPGRFSGRQFSNSRSEMNVSTLELGDSALYLCASSLGGRAELYNEQFFGPGTRLTVL.

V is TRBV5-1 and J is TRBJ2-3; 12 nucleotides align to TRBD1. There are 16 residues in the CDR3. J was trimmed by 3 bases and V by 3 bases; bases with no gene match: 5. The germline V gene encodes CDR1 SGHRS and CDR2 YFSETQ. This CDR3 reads CASSSGTGGWTDTQYF. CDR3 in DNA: TGCGCCAGCAGCTCGGGGACAGGGGGCTGGACAGATACGCAGTATTTT.

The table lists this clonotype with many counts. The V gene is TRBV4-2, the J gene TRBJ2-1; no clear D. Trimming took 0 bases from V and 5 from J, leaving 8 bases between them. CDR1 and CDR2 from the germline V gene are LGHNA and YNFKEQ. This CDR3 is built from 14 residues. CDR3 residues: CASSQDQWNNEQFF. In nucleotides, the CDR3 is TGTGCCAGCAGCCAAGATCAATGGAACAATGAGCAGTTCTTC.

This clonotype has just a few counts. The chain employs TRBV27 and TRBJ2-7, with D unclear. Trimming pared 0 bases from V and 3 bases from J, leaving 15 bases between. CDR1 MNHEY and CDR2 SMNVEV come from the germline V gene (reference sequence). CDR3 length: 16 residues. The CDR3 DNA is TGTGCCAGCAGTTTATCGTCGCCGATGAATGGCTACGAGCAGTACTTC. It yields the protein CASSLSSPMNGYEQYF.

CDR3 in amino acids: CASSLTGGRETEAFF. The CDR3 DNA is TGTGCCAGCAGTCTGACAGGGGGAAGAGAGACTGAAGCTTTCTTT. The chain carries TRBV6-1 and TRBJ1-1; 9 nucleotides align to TRBD1. The CDR3 is 15 residues long. The V gene end was trimmed by 5 bases and the J gene end by 5 bases; junction bases not matched to a gene: 9. Germline V lookup: CDR1 MNHNS, CDR2 SASEGT.

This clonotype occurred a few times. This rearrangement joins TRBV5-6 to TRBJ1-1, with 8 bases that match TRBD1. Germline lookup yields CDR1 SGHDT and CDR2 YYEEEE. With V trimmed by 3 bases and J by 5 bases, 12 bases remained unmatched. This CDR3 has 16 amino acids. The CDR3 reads CASSWEPRQGWTEAFF. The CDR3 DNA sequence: TGTGCCAGCAGCTGGGAACCTAGACAGGGGTGGACTGAAGCTTTCTTT.

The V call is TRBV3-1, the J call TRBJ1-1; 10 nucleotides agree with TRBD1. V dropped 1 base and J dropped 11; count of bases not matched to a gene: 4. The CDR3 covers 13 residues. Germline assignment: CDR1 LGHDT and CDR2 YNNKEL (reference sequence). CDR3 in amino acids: CASSQGQGASAFF. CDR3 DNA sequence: TGTGCCAGCAGCCAAGGACAGGGGGCGTCTGCTTTCTTT.

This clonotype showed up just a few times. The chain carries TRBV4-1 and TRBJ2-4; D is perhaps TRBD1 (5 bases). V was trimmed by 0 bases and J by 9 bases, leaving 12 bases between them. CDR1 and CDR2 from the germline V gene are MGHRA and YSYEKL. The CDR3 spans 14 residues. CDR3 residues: CASSQDHPGIIQYF. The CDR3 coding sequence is TGCGCCAGCAGCCAAGATCACCCAGGGATCATTCAGTACTTC.

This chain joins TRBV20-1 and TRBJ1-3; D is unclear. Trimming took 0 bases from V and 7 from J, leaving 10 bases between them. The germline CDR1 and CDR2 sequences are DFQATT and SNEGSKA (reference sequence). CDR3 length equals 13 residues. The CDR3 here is CSAREGARNTIYF. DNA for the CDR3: TGCAGTGCTAGAGAGGGCGCCCGGAACACCATATATTTT.

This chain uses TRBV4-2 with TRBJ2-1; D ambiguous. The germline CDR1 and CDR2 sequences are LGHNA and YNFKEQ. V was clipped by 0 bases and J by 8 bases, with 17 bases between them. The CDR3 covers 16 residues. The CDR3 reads CASSQDETRGPHEQFF. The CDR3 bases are TGTGCCAGCAGCCAAGACGAGACCCGAGGTCCGCATGAGCAGTTCTTC.

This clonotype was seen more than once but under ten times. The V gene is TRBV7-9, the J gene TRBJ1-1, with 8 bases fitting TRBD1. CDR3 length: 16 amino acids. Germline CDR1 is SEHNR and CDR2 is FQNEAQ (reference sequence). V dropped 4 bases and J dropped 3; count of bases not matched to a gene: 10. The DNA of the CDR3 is TGTGCCAGCAGCTCCTCCAGGGGGCCGGTTGACACTGAAGCTTTCTTT. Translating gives CASSSSRGPVDTEAFF.

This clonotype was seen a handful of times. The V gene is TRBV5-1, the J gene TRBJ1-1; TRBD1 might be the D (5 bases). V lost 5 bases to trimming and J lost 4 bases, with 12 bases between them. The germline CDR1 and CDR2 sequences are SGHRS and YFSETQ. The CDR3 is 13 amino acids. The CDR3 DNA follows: TGCGCCAGCAGGGGGGGGGGAACCACTGAAGCTTTCTTT. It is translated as CASRGGGTTEAFF.

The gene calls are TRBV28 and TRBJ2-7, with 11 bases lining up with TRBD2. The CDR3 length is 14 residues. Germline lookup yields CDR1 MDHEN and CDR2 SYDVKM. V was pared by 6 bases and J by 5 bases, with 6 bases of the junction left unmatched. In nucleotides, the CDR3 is TGTGCCAGCAGCGAGACTAGCGGGATCAACGAGCAGTACTTC. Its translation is CASSETSGINEQYF.

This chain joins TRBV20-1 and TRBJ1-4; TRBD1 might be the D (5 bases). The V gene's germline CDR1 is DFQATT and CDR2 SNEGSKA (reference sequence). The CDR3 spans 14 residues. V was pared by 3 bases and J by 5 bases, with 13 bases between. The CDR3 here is CSASRPGVNEKLFF. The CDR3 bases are TGCAGTGCTAGTCGGCCGGGGGTGAATGAAAAACTGTTTTTT.

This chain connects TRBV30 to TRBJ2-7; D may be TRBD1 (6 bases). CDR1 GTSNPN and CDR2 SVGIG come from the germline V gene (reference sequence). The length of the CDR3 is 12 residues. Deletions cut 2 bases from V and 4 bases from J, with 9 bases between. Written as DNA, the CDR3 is TGTGCCTGGAGTCCCAGGGGATACGAGCAGTACTTC. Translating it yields CAWSPRGYEQYF.

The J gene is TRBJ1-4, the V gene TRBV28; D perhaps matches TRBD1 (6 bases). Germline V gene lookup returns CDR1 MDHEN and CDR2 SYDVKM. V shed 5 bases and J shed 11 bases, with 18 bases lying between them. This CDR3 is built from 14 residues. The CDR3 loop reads CASSPIGPQGKLFF. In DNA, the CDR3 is TGTGCCAGCAGTCCGATCGGACCGCAGGGGAAACTGTTTTTT.

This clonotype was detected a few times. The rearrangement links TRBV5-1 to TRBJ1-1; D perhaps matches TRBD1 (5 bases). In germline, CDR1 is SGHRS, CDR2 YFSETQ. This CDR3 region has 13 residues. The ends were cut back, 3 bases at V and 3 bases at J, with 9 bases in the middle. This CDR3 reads CASSSQQDTEAFF. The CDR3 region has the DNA TGCGCCAGCAGCTCGCAACAGGACACTGAAGCTTTCTTT.

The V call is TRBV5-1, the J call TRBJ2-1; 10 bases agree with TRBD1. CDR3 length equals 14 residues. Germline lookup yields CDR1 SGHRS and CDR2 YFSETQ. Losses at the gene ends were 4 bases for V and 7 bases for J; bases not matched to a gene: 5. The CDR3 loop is CASSRGTGVNEQFF. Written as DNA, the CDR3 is TGCGCCAGCAGCCGTGGGACAGGGGTTAATGAGCAGTTCTTC.

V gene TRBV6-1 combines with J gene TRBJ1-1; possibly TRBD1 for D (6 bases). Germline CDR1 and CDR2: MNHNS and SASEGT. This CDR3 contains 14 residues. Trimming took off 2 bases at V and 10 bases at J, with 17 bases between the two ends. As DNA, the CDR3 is TGTGCCAGCAGTGAACCCTTTTTGGGGGCCGGAGCTTTCTTT. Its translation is CASSEPFLGAGAFF.

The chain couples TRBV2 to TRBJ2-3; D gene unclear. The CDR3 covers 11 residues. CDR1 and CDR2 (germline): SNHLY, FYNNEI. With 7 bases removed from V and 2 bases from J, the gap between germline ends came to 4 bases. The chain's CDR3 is CASTLTDTQYF. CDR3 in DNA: TGTGCCAGCACACTCACAGATACGCAGTATTTT.

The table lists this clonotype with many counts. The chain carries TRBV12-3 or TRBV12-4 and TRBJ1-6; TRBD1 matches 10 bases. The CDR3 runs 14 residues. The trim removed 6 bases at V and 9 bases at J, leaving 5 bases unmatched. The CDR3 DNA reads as TGTGCCAGCAGCAGACAGGGGGCCCTTTCACCCCTCCACTTT. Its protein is CASSRQGALSPLHF.

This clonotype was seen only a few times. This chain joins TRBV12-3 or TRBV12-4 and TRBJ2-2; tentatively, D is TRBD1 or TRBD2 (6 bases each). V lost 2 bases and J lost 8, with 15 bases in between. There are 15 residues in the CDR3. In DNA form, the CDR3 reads TGTGCCAGCAGTTTACACCGGGGGCTGGGGGGGGAGCTGTTTTTT. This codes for CASSLHRGLGGELFF.

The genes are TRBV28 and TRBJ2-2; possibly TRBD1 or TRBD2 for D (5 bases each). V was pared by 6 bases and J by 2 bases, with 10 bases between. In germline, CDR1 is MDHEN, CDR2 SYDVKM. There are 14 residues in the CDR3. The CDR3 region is CASSRGGNTGELFF. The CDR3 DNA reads TGTGCCAGCAGCCGGGGCGGCAACACCGGGGAGCTGTTTTTT.

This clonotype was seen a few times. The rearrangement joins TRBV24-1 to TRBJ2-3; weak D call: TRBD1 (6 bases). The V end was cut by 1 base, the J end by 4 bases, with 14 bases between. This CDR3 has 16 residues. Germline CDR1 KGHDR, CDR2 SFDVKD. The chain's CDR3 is CATSDFRDKGSDTQYF. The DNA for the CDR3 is TGTGCCACCAGTGATTTCAGGGACAAGGGGTCAGATACGCAGTATTTT.

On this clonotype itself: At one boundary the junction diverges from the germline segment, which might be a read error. The CDR3 DNA follows: TGTGTCAGCAAGGGCATAAGCTCCTACAATGAGCAGTTCTTC. Amino acid sequence: CVSKGISSYNEQFF. V and J are TRBV6-2 or TRBV6-3 and TRBJ2-1, with unresolved D. Germline V gene data show CDR1 as MNHEY and CDR2 as SVGEGT. This CDR3 contains 14 residues.